This paragraph reports one T cell receptor (beta chain). Its cognate antigen is unknown. The PCR ran on 60 Vbeta and 13 Jbeta primers. Assay: immunoSEQ multiplex PCR; the TCRdb copy retains only in-frame clones and omits some. The table records 150,000 to 200,000 clones, just over 75% of them present only once. The data were obtained in a study of cytomegalovirus exposure and HLA in healthy donors. About the study: Findings of an earlier analysis included more than 90 million unique TCR beta sequences from roughly 180 million T cells.

The CDR3 contains 13 residues. Germline CDR1 is SEHNR and CDR2 is FQNEAQ (reference sequence). Trimming stripped 3 bases from V and 2 bases from J, with 8 bases between. Overall study results and limits: As confirmed in vitro, three CMV-associated chains were specific for CMV antigens. Cytomegalovirus association was assigned to 170 or so TCR beta chains. Later work found most CMV-associated TCR beta chains apparently HLA-restricted.

The chain recombines TRBV7-9 with TRBJ2-7, with unresolved D. Material: PBMCs. The clonotype originates from a man aged 40-55 years in good health and CMV-seronegative. CDR3 protein: CASSFIGPYEQYF. DNA of the CDR3: TGTGCCAGCAGCTTCATCGGTCCCTACGAGCAGTACTTC. The whole variable domain, remainder taken from reference TRBV7-9 and TRBJ2-7, is DTGVSQNPRHKITKRGQNVTFRCDPISEHNRLYWYRQTLGQGPEFLTYFQNEAQLEKSRLLSDRFSAERPKGSFSTLEIQRTEQGDSAMYLCASSFIGPYEQYFGPGTRLTVT.